This T cell receptor (beta chain) is from a study of post-analysis software for immune sequencing data. Study background: The disease courses covered relapsing-remitting, secondary progressive and progressive-relapsing multiple sclerosis. Study-wide results and caveats: Those with multiple sclerosis, the patient group, showed significantly lower normalized Chao1 diversity than controls. Co-batched samples clustered tightly together by F measure. In patients, TRBV5-6, TRBV5-1 and TRBV20-1 belonged to several TRBV segments found more frequently than in controls.

CDR3 length: 14 residues. Per germline, CDR1 MNHNY and CDR2 SVGAGI (reference sequence). The V end lost 6 bases, the J end lost 0 bases, and 8 bases lay between the germline ends. This clonotype was seen once. Antigen specificity is unknown. Unique molecular identifiers tagged the TCR beta cDNA libraries. Some 500,000 cDNA molecules were recovered from an input of roughly 0.95 to 11 million T cells. One entry per CDR3 protein, called by TCRdb with MiXCR from the PCR reads. The sample lists hundreds of thousands of distinct CDR3 sequences; over 45% were seen once. This TCR was sampled from a girl aged 2-9 years with multiple sclerosis. This chain uses TRBV6-6 with TRBJ2-2; D is unclear. Material: blood. The CDR3 region has the DNA TGTGCCAGCAGCACAGCAGCGAACACCGGGGAGCTGTTTTTT. This gives the protein CASSTAANTGELFF.